A selection of T cell receptor beta chains follows, all from one sample in a study of T-cell memory formation after mild COVID-19. MiXCR, applied by TCRdb to the 5' RACE reads, yields one record per CDR3 protein. The sample consists of 350,000 to 500,000 distinct CDR3 sequences, around 19% of them appearing once. Sequencing used PBMCs or a T cell subset sorted from them (not recorded which). These receptors originate from an adult woman who had mild COVID-19 (a few samples of this study predate the infection). Cell type and time point are not known. Each CDR3 is given with its conserved first and last residue. The D gene is left open where the match is weak. Expanded clones get a size class; other rows say once, few or many, or leave the size out.

J,D,V,size,CDR3,DNA
TRBJ1-5,-,TRBV20-1,few,CSARGTLNQPQHF,TGCAGTGCTAGAGGGACACTTAATCAGCCCCAGCATTTT
TRBJ2-1,-,TRBV10-3,-,CAISDRGDNEQFF,TGTGCCATCAGTGACAGGGGGGACAATGAGCAGTTCTTC
TRBJ1-1,-,TRBV7-9,-,CASSLESGIEAFF,TGTGCCAGCAGCTTAGAATCAGGTATTGAAGCTTTCTTT
TRBJ2-2,-,TRBV5-4,few,CASSLLGNPKGGELFF,TGTGCCAGCAGCTTATTAGGAAATCCAAAGGGCGGGGAGCTGTTTTTT
TRBJ2-6,-,TRBV5-1,few,CATRGTGANVLTF,TGCGCCACAAGGGGGACTGGGGCCAACGTCCTGACTTTC
TRBJ2-5,TRBD2,TRBV5-1,few,CASSFGRGKETQYF,TGCGCCAGCAGCTTTGGGCGGGGGAAAGAGACCCAGTACTTC
TRBJ2-5,-,TRBV24-1,few,CATSDPVSGQETQYF,TGTGCCACCAGTGACCCCGTTTCCGGGCAAGAGACCCAGTACTTC
TRBJ1-4,-,TRBV27,-,CASSPYTGGEKLFF,TGTGCCAGCAGTCCCTACACGGGGGGAGAAAAACTGTTTTTT
TRBJ2-5,-,TRBV18,-,CASSRPGNQETQYF,TGTGCCAGCTCGCGGCCCGGGAATCAAGAGACCCAGTACTTC
TRBJ1-3,TRBD1,TRBV3-1,few,CASSLGQGKGNTIYF,TGTGCCAGCAGTCTGGGACAGGGGAAAGGAAACACCATATATTTT
TRBJ1-5,-,TRBV24-1,-,CATSAHGNQPQHF,TGTGCCACCAGTGCCCACGGCAATCAGCCCCAGCATTTT
TRBJ2-1,-,TRBV19,-,CASSIWGDPYNEQFF,TGTGCCAGTAGTATTTGGGGGGATCCCTACAATGAGCAGTTCTTC
TRBJ2-3,-,TRBV30,-,CAWSVRLLDTDTQYF,TGTGCCTGGAGTGTACGTCTTCTAGACACAGATACGCAGTATTTT
TRBJ2-1,-,TRBV24-1,-,CATSDPRGRVNEQFF,TGTGCCACCAGTGATCCGAGGGGGAGGGTTAATGAGCAGTTCTTC
TRBJ2-1,-,TRBV5-1,few,CASSPESFEQFF,TGCGCCAGCAGCCCCGAGAGTTTTGAGCAGTTCTTC
TRBJ2-7,-,TRBV11-2,-,CASSPRPSYEQYF,TGTGCCAGCAGCCCCCGGCCTTCGTACGAGCAGTACTTC
TRBJ2-7,TRBD2,TRBV7-2,few,CATAPTLAGRPYEQYF,TGTGCCACCGCGCCCACACTAGCGGGACGCCCCTACGAGCAGTACTTC
TRBJ2-3,-,TRBV3-1,-,CASSQGEPAAPRTDTQYF,TGTGCCAGCAGCCAAGGCGAACCAGCTGCCCCACGCACAGATACGCAGTATTTT
TRBJ2-1,TRBD1,TRBV7-3,-,CASSRDRLNEQFF,TGTGCCAGCAGCAGGGACAGACTCAATGAGCAGTTCTTC
TRBJ2-1,TRBD2,TRBV2,few,CASSEALAGGLNEQFF,TGTGCCAGCAGTGAGGCACTAGCGGGGGGGCTCAATGAGCAGTTCTTC
TRBJ2-7,-,TRBV30,-,CAWSSELLYVQYF,TGTGCCTGGAGTTCAGAGCTTCTTTACGTGCAGTACTTC
TRBJ2-7,TRBD1,TRBV5-1,few,CASSLVPGQGWQYF,TGCGCCAGCAGCTTGGTCCCGGGACAGGGTTGGCAGTACTTC
TRBJ1-2,-,TRBV7-2,-,CASSLVDTSYYGYTF,TGTGCCAGCAGCTTAGTAGACACCTCCTACTATGGCTACACCTTC
TRBJ1-1,-,TRBV5-1,few,CASSFDQNTEAFF,TGCGCCAGCAGCTTTGACCAGAACACTGAAGCTTTCTTT
TRBJ2-7,TRBD1,TRBV5-6,-,CASREGYQGVPSYEQYF,TGTGCCAGCAGAGAGGGGTACCAGGGGGTTCCTTCCTACGAGCAGTACTTC
TRBJ2-3,TRBD2,TRBV10-2,-,CASSENQREGSDTQYF,TGCGCCAGCAGTGAGAACCAGCGGGAGGGTTCAGATACGCAGTATTTT
TRBJ2-7,-,TRBV18,many,CASSPNYVGEQYF,TGTGCCAGCTCACCAAACTACGTCGGGGAGCAGTACTTC
TRBJ2-2,-,TRBV24-1,-,CATSDSPYPGELFF,TGTGCCACCAGTGATTCCCCCTACCCCGGGGAGCTGTTTTTT
TRBJ2-7,TRBD1,TRBV4-1,many,CASSISGTGFAYEQYF,TGCGCCAGCAGCATATCCGGGACAGGATTCGCCTACGAGCAGTACTTC
TRBJ1-1,-,TRBV3-1,few,CASSQVRFENTEAFF,TGTGCCAGCAGCCAAGTCCGTTTCGAGAACACTGAAGCTTTCTTT
TRBJ2-7,TRBD1,TRBV27,-,CASSFGTGGNYEQYF,TGTGCCAGCAGTTTTGGGACAGGGGGGAACTACGAGCAGTACTTC